The 27 T cell receptor beta chains presented below share a single source sample, sequenced in a study of cytomegalovirus exposure and HLA in healthy donors. The PCR used 60 Vbeta and 13 Jbeta primers. Profiled with immunoSEQ multiplex PCR; TCRdb holds only in-frame clones, not every one. This repertoire shows about 160,000 clones, about three quarters found once; its top ten account for around 0.97%. Specimen: PBMCs. The receptors originated from a woman in her forties or fifties in good health and CMV-seropositive.

The chain couples TRBV27 to TRBJ1-5; 7 positions agree with TRBD1. The CDR3 is 14 residues long. Germline loops: CDR1 MNHEY, CDR2 SMNVEV (reference sequence). V was clipped by 4 bases and J by 7 bases; unmatched bases: 7. CDR3 coding DNA: TGTGCCAGCAGTTGGACACAGGGGCAACAGCCCCAGCATTTT. This codes for CASSWTQGQQPQHF.

The chain has TRBV19 and TRBJ2-1, with 7 positions matching TRBD2. The V segment lost 4 bases and the J segment 5 bases; nucleotides outside the gene matches: 8. The CDR3 spans 15 residues. The V gene's germline CDR1 is LNHDA and CDR2 SQIVND (reference sequence). CDR3 residues: CASSTWDYQNNEQFF. CDR3 coding DNA: TGTGCCAGTAGTACCTGGGACTACCAGAACAATGAGCAGTTCTTC.

V gene TRBV19 combines with J gene TRBJ2-7, with a tentative D call TRBD2 (5 bases). Germline values: CDR1 LNHDA, CDR2 SQIVND (reference sequence). V gave up 0 bases and J gave up 4 bases, with 7 bases separating them. This CDR3 is built from 13 residues. The CDR3, as DNA: TGTGCCAGTAGTATAGACACTAGATACGAGCAGTACTTC. Protein sequence: CASSIDTRYEQYF.

CDR3 protein: CASSLDRTGPNYGYTF. The DNA for the CDR3 is TGCGCCAGCAGCTTGGACCGGACAGGACCTAACTATGGCTACACCTTC. V gene TRBV5-1 combines with J gene TRBJ1-2, with 7 positions matching TRBD1. This CDR3 spans 16 amino acids. With 0 bases clipped from V and 0 bases from J, the junction kept 5 bases outside the gene matches. Germline loops: CDR1 SGHRS, CDR2 YFSETQ.

This clone was counted between two and nine times. The V call is TRBV10-3, the J call TRBJ2-2; 8 nucleotides align to TRBD1. The CDR3 totals 16 residues. Germline V gene data show CDR1 as ENHRY and CDR2 as SYGVKD. Germline trimming cut 2 bases from V and 5 bases from J; bases unmatched to any gene: 7. CDR3: CAISETTGQGTGELFF. In nucleotides, the CDR3 is TGTGCCATCAGTGAGACCACAGGACAGGGTACCGGGGAGCTGTTTTTT.

The V and J genes are TRBV28 and TRBJ2-7, with TRBD2 identical over 7 bases. Trimming removed 3 bases from V and 2 bases from J; junction bases left unmatched: 4. Germline V CDR1 and CDR2: MDHEN, SYDVKM. This CDR3 region has 14 residues. This CDR3 reads CASSLGGRTYEQYF. The CDR3 DNA reads TGTGCCAGCAGTTTGGGAGGGCGAACCTACGAGCAGTACTTC.

The CDR3 sequence: CATSRATRTREQYF. The CDR3 DNA follows: TGTGCCACCAGCCGAGCGACTAGGACGAGGGAGCAGTACTTC. The V call is TRBV15, the J call TRBJ2-7, with a tentative D call TRBD2 (6 bases). The CDR3 consists of 14 residues. V shed 5 bases and J shed 7 bases, with 18 bases lying between them. Per germline, CDR1 LNHNV and CDR2 YYDKDF (reference sequence).

This sequence joins TRBV5-4 and TRBJ2-1; TRBD1 aligns across 11 bases. The CDR3 has 15 amino acids. CDR1 is SGHNT and CDR2 is YYREEE in the germline V gene (reference sequence). After removal of 5 bases from V and 4 bases from J, the junction contained 5 bases not matched to a gene. The CDR3 reads CASRSGTGGYNEQFF. CDR3 sequence (DNA): TGTGCCAGCAGATCCGGGACAGGGGGTTACAATGAGCAGTTCTTC.

In its sample, this clone was seen once. The gene calls are TRBV10-3 and TRBJ1-2, with D possibly TRBD1 on 5 matching bases. Trimming removed 6 bases from V and 8 bases from J, with 16 bases in between. Germline CDR1 ENHRY, CDR2 SYGVKD. The CDR3 is 13 amino acids. DNA for the CDR3: TGTGCCATCAGCATGCAGGGCGCAGGGGGCTACACCTTC. Amino acids: CAISMQGAGGYTF.

This clone was found a few times. This sequence joins TRBV11-2 and TRBJ1-6; D unclear. Trimming pared 1 base from V and 5 bases from J, leaving 6 bases between. The CDR3 has 14 residues. CDR1 is SGHAT and CDR2 is FQNNGV in the germline V gene. The CDR3 DNA reads TGTGCCAGCAGCTTAGGGCACAATAATTCACCCCTCCACTTT. It codes for CASSLGHNNSPLHF.

The rearrangement uses TRBV7-6 and TRBJ2-7, with a tentative D call TRBD2 (5 bases). This CDR3 comprises 15 residues. V lost 4 bases to trimming and J lost 0 bases, with 13 bases between them. Per germline, CDR1 SGHVS and CDR2 FNYEAQ. The CDR3 spells CASSSPGRGSYEQYF. Here the CDR3 DNA reads TGTGCCAGCAGCTCTCCGGGTCGGGGCTCCTACGAGCAGTACTTC.

The chain employs TRBV2 and TRBJ1-1; tentative D call: TRBD1 (5 bases). The CDR3 contains 14 residues. CDR1 is SNHLY, CDR2 FYNNEI, per germline. Trimming took 7 bases from V and 6 from J, leaving 18 bases between them. In DNA form, the CDR3 reads TGTGCCAGCACCCGAACAGTACAGGTTCCTGAAGCTTTCTTT. Protein product: CASTRTVQVPEAFF.

V usage is TRBV30 and J usage is TRBJ1-2, with D possibly being TRBD1 (6 bases). The germline V and J ends were trimmed by 5 bases and 8 bases, with 18 bases remaining between them. Looked up from germline, CDR1 is GTSNPN and CDR2 is SVGIG (reference sequence). The CDR3 spans 13 residues. CDR3 DNA sequence: TGTGCCTGGGCCGGACAGCGGTTCAACGGCTACACCTTC. Protein sequence: CAWAGQRFNGYTF.

V usage is TRBV2 and J usage is TRBJ1-2, with no clear D. V lost 1 base, J lost 5 bases, and 8 bases lay in between. CDR1 and CDR2 from the germline V gene are SNHLY and FYNNEI. This CDR3 is 13 amino acids long. CDR3 in DNA: TGTGCCAGCAGTGAAGAAGCACTATATGGCTACACCTTC. This encodes CASSEEALYGYTF.

This clone has only a few counts. The chain carries TRBV4-2 and TRBJ2-3; 8 bases line up with TRBD2. V was pared by 2 bases and J by 6 bases, with 7 bases of the junction left unmatched. Per the germline V gene, CDR1 is LGHNA and CDR2 is YNFKEQ. The CDR3 is 15 residues long. The CDR3 sequence: CASSQTAGVLDTQYF. The CDR3 DNA follows: TGTGCCAGCAGCCAAACAGCGGGAGTGCTCGATACGCAGTATTTT.

This chain links TRBV5-1 with TRBJ2-1; 7 bases are shared with TRBD2. CDR1 SGHRS and CDR2 YFSETQ come from the germline V gene. The CDR3 runs 15 residues. After removal of 6 bases from V and 7 bases from J, the junction contained 13 bases not matched to a gene. CDR3 DNA: TGCGCCAGCAACCACGGGGGGAACTTACATAATGAGCAGTTCTTC. Its translation is CASNHGGNLHNEQFF.

The chain couples TRBV7-6 to TRBJ2-1; 8 bases match TRBD2. Germline CDR1 SGHVS, CDR2 FNYEAQ. V lost 1 base to trimming and J lost 6 bases; unmatched junction nucleotides: 11. The CDR3 is 17 amino acids. CDR3 DNA: TGTGCCAGCAGCTTAGGCGTTTATACCGGGACTAGCAATGAGCAGTTCTTC. Its translation: CASSLGVYTGTSNEQFF.

CDR3 in amino acids: CASTDSYEQYF. Here the CDR3 DNA reads TGTGCCAGCACCGACAGCTACGAGCAGTACTTC. This rearrangement joins TRBV6-1 to TRBJ2-7, with D possibly being TRBD1 (5 bases). The CDR3 consists of 11 residues. CDR1 and CDR2 (germline): MNHNS, SASEGT. Trimming shortened V by 7 bases and J by 3 bases, and 7 bases separated the two germline ends.

The chain joins TRBV6-1 to TRBJ1-2; D is possibly TRBD1 (5 bases). The CDR3 is 15 amino acids. The germline CDR1 and CDR2 sequences are MNHNS and SASEGT. Trimming shortened V by 0 bases and J by 2 bases, and 10 bases separated the two germline ends. As DNA, the CDR3 is TGTGCCAGCAGTGAAGCGGTAGGACAAAACTATGGCTACACCTTC. This gives the protein CASSEAVGQNYGYTF.

About this clone itself: Different DNA sequences within this sample yield the same CDR3. V usage is TRBV28 and J usage is TRBJ1-1; 7 bases align to TRBD1. Germline CDR1 MDHEN, CDR2 SYDVKM. The CDR3 sequence is 12 residues long. V was pared by 4 bases and J by 4 bases, with 0 bases of the junction left unmatched. The CDR3 spells CASSSGGTEAFF. As DNA, the CDR3 is TGTGCCAGCAGTTCAGGGGGCACTGAAGCTTTCTTT.

V and J are TRBV5-4 and TRBJ2-1, with 14 bases lining up with TRBD2. Losses at the gene ends were 3 bases for V and 10 bases for J; bases not matched to a gene: 12. Germline values: CDR1 SGHNT, CDR2 YYREEE (reference sequence). The CDR3 covers 17 residues. CDR3 DNA: TGTGCCAGCAGCTCGGGACTAGCGGGAGCCCCTCCTGGGGAGCAGTTCTTC. Translating it yields CASSSGLAGAPPGEQFF.

The J gene is TRBJ1-3, the V gene TRBV10-3; D remains unclear. V was cut by 3 bases and J by 0 bases, with 12 bases left in between. CDR1 and CDR2 (germline): ENHRY, SYGVKD. The length of the CDR3 is 16 residues. In DNA form, the CDR3 reads TGTGCCATCAGTGATCCCGGCAGCGTCTCTGGAAACACCATATATTTT. It translates to CAISDPGSVSGNTIYF.

The V gene is TRBV10-1, the J gene TRBJ2-3; 12 bases are a match to TRBD2. V gave up 6 bases and J gave up 6 bases; unmatched junction bases: 10. Germline values: CDR1 WNHNN, CDR2 SYGVQD (reference sequence). The CDR3 covers 16 residues. The CDR3 spells CASSFSLAGGEDTQYF. Written as DNA, the CDR3 is TGCGCCAGCAGCTTCTCACTAGCGGGAGGTGAGGATACGCAGTATTTT.

This rearrangement joins TRBV5-1 to TRBJ2-3; D remains ambiguous. The CDR3 runs to 15 residues. In germline, CDR1 is SGHRS, CDR2 YFSETQ. Trimming stripped 0 bases from V and 0 bases from J, with 8 bases between. The CDR3 DNA is TGCGCCAGCAGCTTGGTTAGATCTAGCACAGATACGCAGTATTTT. Translating gives CASSLVRSSTDTQYF.

V and J are TRBV9 and TRBJ1-1; perhaps TRBD1 as D (5 bases). The CDR3 is made up of 14 amino acids. Trimming removed 4 bases from V and 1 base from J, with 11 bases in between. CDR1 is SGDLS, CDR2 YYNGEE, per germline. CDR3: CASSLQGQNTEAFF. CDR3 DNA sequence: TGTGCCAGCAGCCTCCAAGGACAGAACACTGAAGCTTTCTTT.

The V call is TRBV5-1, the J call TRBJ1-1, with 9 bases fitting TRBD1. The CDR3 has 15 residues. Germline V lookup: CDR1 SGHRS, CDR2 YFSETQ. Trimming cost V 4 bases and J 4 bases; bases outside gene matches: 8. The CDR3 bases are TGCGCCAGCAGCGTGGACAGGGGCGTTTTCACTGAAGCTTTCTTT. Translation gives CASSVDRGVFTEAFF. The variable domain in full, completed from reference TRBV5-1 and TRBJ1-1, reads KAGVTQTPRYLIKTRGQQVTLSCSPISGHRSVSWYQQTPGQGLQFLFEYFSETQRNKGNFPGRFSGRQFSNSRSEMNVSTLELGDSALYLCASSVDRGVFTEAFFGQGTRLTVV.

This sequence joins TRBV2 and TRBJ1-5; D unresolved. This CDR3 spans 11 amino acids. Trimming took off 3 bases at V and 5 bases at J, with 2 bases between the two ends. Germline V lookup: CDR1 SNHLY, CDR2 FYNNEI. DNA for the CDR3: TGTGCCAGCAGTGACGATCAGCCCCAGCATTTT. Its protein product is CASSDDQPQHF.